This T cell receptor beta chain was captured by sequencing in a study of blood T cell repertoires in COVID-19. Study context: Sites in the United States, Italy and Spain provided acute and convalescent COVID-19 samples. The analysed material was cDNA or gDNA that came from T cells, B-cell-depleted T cells, or PBMCs.

Germline CDR1 and CDR2: SGDLS and YYNGEE. CDR3 length equals 13 residues. V lost 4 bases, J lost 6 bases, and 7 bases stayed unmatched. Clones were read by immunoSEQ multiplex PCR, and TCRdb kept only the in-frame ones, dropping some. The table includes about 240,000 clones, about four fifths detected once. This clone was counted a single time. The chain carries TRBV9 and TRBJ2-7; 7 nucleotides align to TRBD1. This clonotype was obtained from a man in his fifties with acute or convalescent COVID-19. The sequenced sample consisted of peripheral blood. CDR3: CASSPKRQGEQYF. The DNA for the CDR3 is TGTGCCAGCAGCCCAAAGCGACAGGGCGAGCAGTACTTC.